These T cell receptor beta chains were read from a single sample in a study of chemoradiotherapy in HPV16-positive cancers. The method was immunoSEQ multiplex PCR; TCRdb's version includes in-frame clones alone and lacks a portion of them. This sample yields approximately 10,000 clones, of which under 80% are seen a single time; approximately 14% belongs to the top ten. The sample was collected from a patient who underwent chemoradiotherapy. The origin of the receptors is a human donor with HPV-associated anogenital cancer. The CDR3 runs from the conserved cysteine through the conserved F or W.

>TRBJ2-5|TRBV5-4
CASSGGRGDETQYF
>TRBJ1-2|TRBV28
CAIAGTDDYGYTF
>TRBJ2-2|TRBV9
CASSVNFGRGPTGELFF
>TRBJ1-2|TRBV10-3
CAIREDRVEGYTF
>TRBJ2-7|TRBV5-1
CASRLGQGPFYEQYF
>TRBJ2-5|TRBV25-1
CASSEVGKETQYF
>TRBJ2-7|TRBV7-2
CASSPGPETSSYEQYF
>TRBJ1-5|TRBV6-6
CASSGGTGGRQPQHF
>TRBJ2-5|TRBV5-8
CASSLGWGPETQYF
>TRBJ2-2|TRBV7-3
CASSPGAGELFF
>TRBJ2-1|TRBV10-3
CACGTEDYNEQFF
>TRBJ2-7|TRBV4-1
CASSQAGGQVYEQYF
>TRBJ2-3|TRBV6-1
CASSENLPSGTDTQYF
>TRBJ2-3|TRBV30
CAWTVGGGGTDTQYF
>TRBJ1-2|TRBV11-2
CASSRLAGKGNYGYTF
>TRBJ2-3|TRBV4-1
CASSQDVADTQYF
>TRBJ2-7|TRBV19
CASSIGRDREKQYF
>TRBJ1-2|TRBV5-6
CASSRQGLDYGYTF
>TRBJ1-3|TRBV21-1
CASSKAETGVGNTIYF
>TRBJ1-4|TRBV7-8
CASSSTGPLATNEKLFF
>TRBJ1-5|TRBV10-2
CASSDAGYSNQPQHF
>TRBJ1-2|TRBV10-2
CASSVKTGSYTF
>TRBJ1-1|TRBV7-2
CASTPFQNRVSEAFF